One and the same sample provided the 11 T cell receptor beta chains below, sequenced in a study of T cell responses to AZD1222 COVID-19 vaccine. The protocol was immunoSEQ multiplex PCR, while the TCRdb copy is restricted to in-frame clones and leaves out a portion. The sample comprises some 130,000 clones, approximately 80% of which are singletons, and approximately 4% rests with the top ten. The specimen comprised peripheral blood, sampled on day 0 of AZD1222 vaccination. These TCRs come from an adult in good health.

The CDR3 sequence is CASSWGQAGANVLTF. The CDR3 DNA is TGTGCCAGCAGCTGGGGACAGGCCGGGGCCAACGTCCTGACTTTC. The chain carries TRBV7-9 and TRBJ2-6; 8 nucleotides align to TRBD1. The CDR3 contains 15 residues. Germline V gives CDR1 SEHNR, CDR2 FQNEAQ (reference sequence). J gave up 4 bases and V 4 bases, and 3 bases lay outside the gene matches.

This clone was picked up a small number of times. The CDR3 nucleotides read TGTGCCAGCAGCTTGGAAGTGTTGGCCGGGGAGCTGTTTTTT. Protein: CASSLEVLAGELFF. The chain employs TRBV5-6 and TRBJ2-2; no definite D call. V was pared by 0 bases and J by 6 bases, with 9 bases between. The CDR3 spans 14 residues. The germline CDR1 and CDR2 sequences are SGHDT and YYEEEE.

The V call is TRBV19, the J call TRBJ1-2; D is perhaps TRBD1 (5 bases). V was cut by 2 bases and J by 5 bases, with 21 bases left in between. The CDR3 covers 17 residues. The germline V gene has CDR1 LNHDA and CDR2 SQIVND (reference sequence). CDR3 loop: CASSIKEAGTPYYGYTF. The CDR3 DNA reads TGTGCCAGTAGTATAAAAGAGGCGGGGACCCCATATTATGGCTACACCTTC.

This rearrangement joins TRBV28 to TRBJ2-3; a weak D match, TRBD2 (6 bases). The CDR3 is made up of 16 amino acids. CDR1 and CDR2 (germline): MDHEN, SYDVKM. V lost 3 bases and J lost 1, with 14 bases in between. CDR3 protein: CASSFLSASGTDTQYF. The DNA for the CDR3 is TGTGCCAGCAGTTTTTTATCGGCTAGCGGCACAGATACGCAGTATTTT.

The rearrangement uses TRBV4-2 and TRBJ2-2; D unresolved. V lost 0 bases and J lost 1, with 12 bases in between. CDR1 and CDR2 (germline): LGHNA, YNFKEQ. CDR3 length: 17 amino acids. The CDR3 reads CASSQEKSAQNTGELFF. DNA of the CDR3: TGTGCCAGCAGCCAAGAAAAGAGTGCCCAGAACACCGGGGAGCTGTTTTTT.

The V call is TRBV2, the J call TRBJ2-1, with TRBD1 matching 7 bases. This CDR3 has 13 residues. CDR1 and CDR2 (germline): SNHLY, FYNNEI. V was clipped by 6 bases and J by 3 bases; unmatched bases: 2. Written as DNA, the CDR3 is TGTGCCAGCAGGGGGGACAGCTACAATGAGCAGTTCTTC. Protein sequence: CASRGDSYNEQFF.

The V call is TRBV6-5, the J call TRBJ2-1, with no clear D. Germline CDR1 MNHEY, CDR2 SVGAGI. The ends were cut back, 7 bases at V and 6 bases at J, with 10 bases in the middle. The CDR3 totals 12 residues. The CDR3 loop reads CASKLRTNEQFF. DNA for the CDR3: TGTGCCAGCAAGTTGAGAACCAATGAGCAGTTCTTC.

The chain is built from TRBV5-1 and TRBJ1-2; D unresolved. V was cut by 1 base and J by 4 bases, with 8 bases left in between. Germline CDR1 reads SGHRS; CDR2 reads YFSETQ. The CDR3 is 13 amino acids. Here the CDR3 reads CASSLKNSYGYTF. DNA for the CDR3: TGCGCCAGCAGCTTGAAAAACTCCTATGGCTACACCTTC.

V gene TRBV19 combines with J gene TRBJ1-4; tentatively, D is TRBD1 (5 bases). Between the trimmed V and J ends, which lost 11 bases and 7 bases, there was a span of 17 bases. This CDR3 contains 13 residues. Germline V gives CDR1 LNHDA, CDR2 SQIVND (reference sequence). In DNA, the CDR3 is TGTGCCGGCTCTGAAGGGGCTGGTGAAAAACTGTTTTTT. This codes for CAGSEGAGEKLFF.

The CDR3 sequence: CASSIAQGAKGYGYTF. For the CDR3, the DNA is TGTGCCAGTAGTATTGCGCAGGGGGCCAAGGGCTATGGCTACACCTTC. The V call is TRBV19, the J call TRBJ1-2; 8 bases fit TRBD1. CDR1 LNHDA and CDR2 SQIVND come from the germline V gene (reference sequence). J gave up 4 bases and V 3 bases, and 10 bases lay outside the gene matches. The CDR3 sequence is 16 residues long.

As to this clone: As the CDR3 is not closed by the conserved phenylalanine or tryptophan, this likely results from a read error. The DNA is left out, because the CDR3 cannot be placed on it with certainty; the CDR3 is given as TCRdb lists it. This chain joins TRBV5-3 and TRBJ1-2; TRBD1 is the table's D call, not checked against the DNA. TRBV5-3 is an open reading frame whose function is uncertain. The CDR3 numbers 13 amino acids, ends counted. The CDR3 spells CARSPATTRGLRV.